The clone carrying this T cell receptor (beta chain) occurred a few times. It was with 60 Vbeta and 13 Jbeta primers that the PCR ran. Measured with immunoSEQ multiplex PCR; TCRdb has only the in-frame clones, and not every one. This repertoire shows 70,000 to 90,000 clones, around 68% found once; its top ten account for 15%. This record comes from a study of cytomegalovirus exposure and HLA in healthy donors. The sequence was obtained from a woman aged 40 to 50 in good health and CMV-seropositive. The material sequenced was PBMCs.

In nucleotides, the CDR3 is TGTGCCAGCTCACCCACGAAGCTGAACACTGAAGCTTTCTTT. Residues: CASSPTKLNTEAFF. V and J are TRBV18 and TRBJ1-1; D ambiguous. Germline V CDR1 and CDR2: KGHSH, LQKENI. The CDR3 has 14 residues. V was cut by 3 bases and J by 0 bases, with 8 bases left in between.